Sequencing of this T cell receptor beta chain was carried out in a study of blood T cell repertoires in COVID-19. The wider study: Samples representing acute and convalescent COVID-19 were sourced from the United States, Italy and Spain. T cells, B-cell-depleted T cells, or PBMCs supplied cDNA or gDNA.

The CDR3 contains 12 residues. Germline CDR1 is MNHEY and CDR2 is SVGAGI. Trimming removed 6 bases from V and 6 bases from J; junction bases left unmatched: 1. Original handling: Estimation of nucleated cell counts relied on the amplification of reference gene primers. Sequencing used immunoSEQ multiplex PCR; TCRdb keeps in-frame clones, though not all of them. Clone size and the V and J calls come from that table; the DNA yielded D and trimming. The sample has under 300,000 clones; 84% are singletons. Sequences were obtained from peripheral blood. J is TRBJ1-5 and V is TRBV6-5, with 8 bases matching TRBD1. This sequence was found in a middle-aged woman who had recovered from COVID-19. CDR3 bases: TGTGCCAGCAGGACAGGGGTTCAGCCCCAGCATTTT. Amino acid sequence: CASRTGVQPQHF.